These 25 T cell receptor beta chains were all obtained from the same sample, sequenced in a study of blood T cell repertoires in COVID-19 (dated by TCRdb to 2018 to 2020). Library generation was performed with the immunoSEQ multiplex PCR assay. The table comes from immuneACCESS by way of TCRdb, which keeps in-frame sequences with V and J called. Part of the clones is missing from these tables; in studies checked, under half for an unresolved V gene and the rest for unknown reasons. Within this sample are around 380,000 clones, with more than 70% of them counted one time only. Under 1.5% of the sample rests with the top ten. Sequences were obtained from PBMCs or T cells enriched from blood (not recorded which). These receptors originate from a man aged 25 to 40 who had recovered from COVID-19.

This clone was counted once. The gene calls are TRBV3-1 (or the pseudogene TRBV3-2) and TRBJ2-5; the D is unclear. Trimming cost V 1 base and J 0 bases, with 6 bases left between them. Germline values: CDR1 LGHDT, CDR2 YNNKEL (reference sequence). CDR3 size: 14 residues. In DNA, the CDR3 is TGTGCCAGCAGCCAAGCAGGCGACCAAGAGACCCAGTACTTC. It codes for CASSQAGDQETQYF.

This clone has more than one count but fewer than ten. The rearrangement links TRBV2 to TRBJ1-2, with D possibly matching TRBD1 (5 bases). The V gene's germline CDR1 is SNHLY and CDR2 FYNNEI. Trimming shortened V by 7 bases and J by 8 bases, and 11 bases separated the two germline ends. The CDR3 contains 11 residues. In DNA, the CDR3 is TGTGCCAGCAAGGGGAGGGCAGGCTACACCTTC. Translating it yields CASKGRAGYTF.

V usage is TRBV7-9 and J usage is TRBJ2-1; weak D call: TRBD1 (6 bases). The CDR3 is 15 amino acids. Germline CDR1 and CDR2: SEHNR and FQNEAQ (reference sequence). V shed 4 bases and J shed 8 bases, with 18 bases lying between them. The CDR3, as DNA: TGTGCCAGCAGCTCGACGGGGAAGGGGGTCCATGAGCAGTTCTTC. This gives the protein CASSSTGKGVHEQFF.

This chain joins TRBV7-2 and TRBJ2-7; D is possibly TRBD1 (5 bases). Trimming left V 5 bases short and J 3 bases short, with 20 bases between. The CDR3 is 16 amino acids. Per the germline V gene, CDR1 is SGHTA and CDR2 is FQGNSA. Here the CDR3 DNA reads TGTGCCAGCAGCGCAACCGTGGGGCAGAGTAGCTACGAGCAGTACTTC. The encoded protein is CASSATVGQSSYEQYF. Full variable domain (missing parts from reference TRBV7-2 and TRBJ2-7): GAGVSQSPSNKVTEKGKDVELRCDPISGHTALYWYRQSLGQGLEFLIYFQGNSAPDKSGLPSDRFSAERTGGSVSTLTIQRTQQEDSAVYLCASSATVGQSSYEQYFGPGTRLTVT.

This chain joins TRBV9 and TRBJ2-2, with 8 bases fitting TRBD1. The CDR3 has 19 amino acids. CDR1 and CDR2 (germline): SGDLS, YYNGEE. The J segment lost 4 bases and the V segment lost 4 bases, leaving 18 bases of the junction unmatched. The CDR3 protein is CASSSRGRRQGKSTGELFF. CDR3 sequence (DNA): TGTGCCAGCAGCTCCCGTGGTAGGAGACAGGGGAAAAGCACCGGGGAGCTGTTTTTT.

The chain uses TRBV14 and TRBJ1-6, with D hard to call. CDR1 is SGHDN and CDR2 is FVKESK in the germline V gene. The V and J ends lost 2 bases and 6 bases respectively, with 8 bases between them. The CDR3 covers 14 residues. The CDR3 nucleotides are TGTGCCAGCAGCCAATTTGACATTAATTCACCCCTCCACTTT. Translated: CASSQFDINSPLHF.

The rearrangement joins TRBV30 to TRBJ2-3; D may be TRBD1 (5 bases). There are 15 residues in the CDR3. V was shortened by 1 base and J by 0 bases, with 11 bases between the two germline ends. Per the germline V gene, CDR1 is GTSNPN and CDR2 is SVGIG (reference sequence). CDR3 sequence: CAWSEGLTSTDTQYF. Here the CDR3 DNA reads TGTGCCTGGAGTGAGGGGCTCACTAGCACAGATACGCAGTATTTT.

J is TRBJ2-3 and V is TRBV10-3; 7 bases fit TRBD1. The CDR3 has 14 residues. Trimming took 9 bases from V and 2 from J; bases not matched to a gene: 8. Germline V lookup: CDR1 ENHRY, CDR2 SYGVKD. The CDR3 DNA sequence: TGTGCCATTGGAGGACAGGCGACCACAGATACGCAGTATTTT. This encodes CAIGGQATTDTQYF.

The chain is built from TRBV12-5 and TRBJ2-7; TRBD1 matches 10 bases. This CDR3 is built from 14 residues. V shed 7 bases, J shed 2 bases, and the junction held 5 bases outside the gene matches. Germline-derived CDR1 and CDR2 are LGHNT and FRNRAP. This CDR3 reads CASDSGQGTYEQYF. In DNA, the CDR3 is TGTGCTAGTGATTCGGGACAGGGGACCTACGAGCAGTACTTC.

This sequence joins TRBV30 and TRBJ2-7; possibly TRBD2 for D (6 bases). V lost 0 bases and J lost 2, with 14 bases in between. The CDR3 is 15 amino acids. Germline assignment: CDR1 GTSNPN and CDR2 SVGIG (reference sequence). For the CDR3, the DNA is TGTGCCTGGAGTGTTGGAGGGGCCACAGCCTACGAGCAGTACTTC. Translated, it gives CAWSVGGATAYEQYF.

This clone was seen only once. The rearrangement joins TRBV18 to TRBJ2-2, with TRBD2 matching over 11 bases. The CDR3 length is 16 residues. J was trimmed by 4 bases and V by 6 bases; bases with no gene match: 7. Germline loops: CDR1 KGHSH, CDR2 LQKENI. CDR3 in amino acids: CASSPTSGGITGELFF. For the CDR3, the DNA is TGTGCCAGCTCCCCCACTAGCGGGGGAATCACCGGGGAGCTGTTTTTT.

This clone was observed once. Other DNA sequences in this sample translate to the same CDR3. The CDR3 loop reads CAGTGDTGELFF. The CDR3 DNA reads as TGTGCCGGGACAGGGGACACCGGGGAGCTGTTTTTT. V and J are TRBV2 and TRBJ2-2; 10 bases line up with TRBD1. V lost 11 bases to trimming and J lost 3 bases; unmatched junction nucleotides: 0. Looked up from germline, CDR1 is SNHLY and CDR2 is FYNNEI. The CDR3 spans 12 residues.

V gene TRBV4-1 combines with J gene TRBJ2-1, with 8 nucleotides matching TRBD2. The CDR3 runs to 20 residues. The V gene end was trimmed by 2 bases and the J gene end by 7 bases; junction bases not matched to a gene: 22. Germline values: CDR1 MGHRA, CDR2 YSYEKL. In nucleotides, the CDR3 is TGCGCCAGCAGCCAACCAGGCCTTGGCGGGGGGACAACAAGTAGGAATGAGCAGTTCTTC. Translating gives CASSQPGLGGGTTSRNEQFF.

The chain joins TRBV6-6 to TRBJ2-3; the match to TRBD1 covers 7 bases. The length of the CDR3 is 19 residues. Trimming removed 5 bases from V and 2 bases from J; junction bases left unmatched: 19. The germline CDR1 and CDR2 sequences are MNHNY and SVGAGI (reference sequence). Here the CDR3 reads CASSLSAIPGTATTDTQYF. CDR3 DNA: TGTGCCAGCAGTCTCTCCGCCATACCCGGGACAGCAACCACAGATACGCAGTATTTT.

The chain combines TRBV11-2 with TRBJ2-7, with a weak D call TRBD1 (6 bases). Germline-derived CDR1 and CDR2 are SGHAT and FQNNGV. V was trimmed by 4 bases and J by 3 bases, leaving 25 bases between them. The CDR3 has 18 amino acids. In DNA form, the CDR3 reads TGTGCCAGCAGCTCGATTATACCTTCACAGGGCGATGTCTACGAGCAGTACTTC. It codes for CASSSIIPSQGDVYEQYF.

This rearrangement joins TRBV30 to TRBJ1-2, with no clear D. This CDR3 spans 14 amino acids. Germline values: CDR1 GTSNPN, CDR2 SVGIG (reference sequence). V lost 4 bases and J lost 2, with 14 bases in between. This CDR3 is CAWILPGDNYGYTF. CDR3 in DNA: TGTGCCTGGATCCTGCCGGGTGACAACTATGGCTACACCTTC.

V is TRBV4-1 and J is TRBJ1-1; perhaps TRBD1 as D (6 bases). The V gene's germline CDR1 is MGHRA and CDR2 YSYEKL. The length of the CDR3 is 15 residues. Between the trimmed V and J ends, which lost 4 bases and 2 bases, there was a span of 14 bases. This CDR3 reads CASSPSWTANTEAFF. The CDR3 DNA is TGCGCCAGCAGCCCATCCTGGACAGCAAACACTGAAGCTTTCTTT.

CDR3 in amino acids: CASSLDRDGEQYF. CDR3 sequence (DNA): TGTGCCAGTAGCCTCGACAGGGATGGCGAGCAGTACTTC. This chain connects TRBV19 to TRBJ2-7; 7 nucleotides agree with TRBD1. V trimming: 6 bases; J trimming: 6 bases; junction bases outside the gene matches: 8. In germline, CDR1 is LNHDA, CDR2 SQIVND (reference sequence). The CDR3 spans 13 residues.

A single count supports this clone. This chain connects TRBV18 to TRBJ1-6; D possibly corresponds to TRBD1 (5 bases). The CDR3 is 15 amino acids. Trimming left V 5 bases short and J 6 bases short, with 14 bases between. Germline CDR1 reads KGHSH; CDR2 reads LQKENI. For the CDR3, the DNA is TGTGCCAGCTCAGTGACGGGACTGCCTAATTCACCCCTCCACTTT. Amino acids: CASSVTGLPNSPLHF.

This clone was recorded a few times. This chain uses TRBV12-3 or TRBV12-4 with TRBJ2-1, with a tentative D call TRBD1 (6 bases). This CDR3 region has 13 residues. The germline V and J ends were trimmed by 6 bases and 3 bases, with 9 bases remaining between them. CDR3 in amino acids: CASRDSDYNEQFF. The DNA of the CDR3 is TGTGCCAGCAGGGACAGCGACTACAATGAGCAGTTCTTC.

This clone has just one count. CDR3 nucleotide sequence: TGTGCCAGCAGCTTGAGGCAGGGTGACTACGAGCAGTACTTC. It specifies CASSLRQGDYEQYF. The chain combines TRBV13 with TRBJ2-7, with D perhaps matching TRBD1 (5 bases). The germline gives CDR1 PRHDT, CDR2 FYEKMQ (reference sequence). This CDR3 has 14 amino acids. Trimming removed 3 bases from V and 3 bases from J, with 12 bases in between.

The chain has TRBV6-4 and TRBJ2-5, with D unclear. Germline assignment: CDR1 MRHNA and CDR2 SNTAGT. The CDR3 length is 9 residues. The V gene lost 9 bases and the J gene lost 3 bases, with 2 bases spanning the gap. CDR3 bases: TGTGCCAGTAAAGAGACCCAGTACTTC. It is translated as CASKETQYF.

The chain employs TRBV19 and TRBJ2-6; TRBD1 aligns across 7 bases. Unmatched junction bases numbered 9, after V lost 1 base and J lost 0 bases. CDR1 LNHDA and CDR2 SQIVND come from the germline V gene (reference sequence). The CDR3 loop spans 19 amino acids. This CDR3 is CASSIVGTATYSGANVLTF. The CDR3 nucleotides read TGTGCCAGTAGTATAGTTGGGACAGCGACCTACTCTGGGGCCAACGTCCTGACTTTC. The full variable domain, with the rest looked up from reference TRBV19 and TRBJ2-6, is DGGITQSPKYLFRKEGQNVTLSCEQNLNHDAMYWYRQDPGQGLRLIYYSQIVNDFQKGDIAEGYSVSREKKESFPLTVTSAQKNPTAFYLCASSIVGTATYSGANVLTFGAGSRLTVL.

The V and J genes are TRBV5-1 and TRBJ1-1; weak D call: TRBD1 (6 bases). There are 15 residues in the CDR3. Per the germline V gene, CDR1 is SGHRS and CDR2 is YFSETQ. The V end lost 3 bases, the J end lost 1 base, and 13 bases lay between the germline ends. Here the CDR3 DNA reads TGCGCCAGCAGCTGGGGACATGGATCGAACACTGAAGCTTTCTTT. It codes for CASSWGHGSNTEAFF.

Only one count was recorded for this clone. The DNA of the CDR3 is TGTGCCTGGAGTAAGGGAGGAGAGACCCAGTACTTC. It translates to CAWSKGGETQYF. V is TRBV30 and J is TRBJ2-5, with a possible D match to TRBD2 (6 bases). This CDR3 comprises 12 residues. Trimming stripped 2 bases from V and 4 bases from J, with 8 bases between. Germline CDR1 reads GTSNPN; CDR2 reads SVGIG (reference sequence).